The 2 T cell receptor beta chains below were found in one sample sequenced in a study of shared clonotypes between healthy human individuals. The table came from immunoSEQ multiplex PCR; TCRdb's copy has only in-frame clones and leaves some out. The repertoire has 150,000 to 200,000 clones, around 93% of them found once; the top ten carry about 0.067%. Material for sequencing was naive CD4+ T cells sorted from blood. Subset meaning: CD45RA+ positively selected. The receptors were sampled from a woman under 40 in good health.

J is TRBJ1-1 and V is TRBV27, with a weak D call TRBD1 (6 bases). Germline CDR1 MNHEY, CDR2 SMNVEV (reference sequence). V lost 2 bases and J 5 bases, leaving 15 bases between the germline ends. CDR3 length: 15 residues. The CDR3 loop reads CASSLGAWRGTEAFF. CDR3 bases: TGTGCCAGCAGTTTAGGGGCGTGGAGGGGGACTGAAGCTTTCTTT.

V gene TRBV5-5 combines with J gene TRBJ2-7; weak D call: TRBD2 (6 bases). V lost 3 bases to trimming and J lost 2 bases, with 12 bases between them. From germline, CDR1 is SGHKS and CDR2 YYEKEE (reference sequence). The CDR3 length is 14 residues. CDR3 sequence (DNA): TGTGCCAGCAGCTCGGGACTTCACCCCTACGAGCAGTACTTC. Its translation: CASSSGLHPYEQYF. The whole variable domain, filled in from reference TRBV5-5 and TRBJ2-7, reads DAGVTQSPTHLIKTRGQQVTLRCSPISGHKSVSWYQQVLGQGPQFIFQYYEKEERGRGNFPDRFSARQFPNYSSELNVNALLLGDSALYLCASSSGLHPYEQYFGPGTRLTVT.